The present T cell receptor beta chain was sequenced within a study of T cells in Graves' hyperthyroidism and ophthalmopathy. Study results and limitations: Ophthalmopathy onset followed model prediction by a median approximately 7 months.

Fresh peripheral blood, 7.5 to 10 ml of it, supplied the PBMCs. The germline gives CDR1 LNHDA, CDR2 SQIVND (reference sequence). V was clipped by 1 base and J by 2 bases; unmatched bases: 2. The CDR3 has 14 residues. Amplification of TCR beta CDR3 regions was performed using RNA transcripts as template. Primed by the HTBI set, a first-round RT-PCR was run on the TCR CDR3. Each CDR3 protein gets one entry after TCRdb re-called the multiplex PCR reads with MiXCR. The sample has around 450,000 distinct CDR3 sequences; approximately 14% are singletons. The table lists this clonotype with a few counts. The antigen is not known.

This TCR was sampled from a woman under 30 with Graves' hyperthyroidism. V gene TRBV19 combines with J gene TRBJ2-7; 7 nucleotides align to TRBD1. Sequencing was carried out using blood. The CDR3 DNA reads TGTGCCAGTAGTATAGCCCAGGGGGCCTACGAGCAGTACTTC. It specifies CASSIAQGAYEQYF.